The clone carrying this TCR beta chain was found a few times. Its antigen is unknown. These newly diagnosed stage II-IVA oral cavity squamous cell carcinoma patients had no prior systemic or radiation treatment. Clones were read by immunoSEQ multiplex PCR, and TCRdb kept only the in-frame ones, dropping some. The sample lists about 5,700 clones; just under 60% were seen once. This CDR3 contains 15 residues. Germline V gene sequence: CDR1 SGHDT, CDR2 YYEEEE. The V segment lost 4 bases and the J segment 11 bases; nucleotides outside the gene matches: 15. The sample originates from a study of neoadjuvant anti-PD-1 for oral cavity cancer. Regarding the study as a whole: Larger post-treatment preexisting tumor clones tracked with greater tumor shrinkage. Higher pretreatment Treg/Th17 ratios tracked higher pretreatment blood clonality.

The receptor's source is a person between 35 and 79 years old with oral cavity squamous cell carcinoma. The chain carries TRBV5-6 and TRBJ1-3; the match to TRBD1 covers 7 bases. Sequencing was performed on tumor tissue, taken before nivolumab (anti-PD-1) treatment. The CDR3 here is CASSPGQGQHWAIYF. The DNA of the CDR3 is TGTGCCAGCAGCCCGGGGCAGGGACAGCATTGGGCCATATATTTT.